Below, 2 T cell receptor beta chains from the same sample are listed, as sequenced in a study of T cell responses to AZD1222 COVID-19 vaccine. Profiling relied on immunoSEQ multiplex PCR, and the TCRdb table lists in-frame clones only, not all of them. The table records about 150,000 clones, roughly 90% of them present only once. This material consisted of peripheral blood, taken on day 0 of AZD1222 vaccination. These receptors came from an adult in good health.

The chain links TRBV7-9 to TRBJ2-3; D call uncertain. Germline values: CDR1 SEHNR, CDR2 FQNEAQ (reference sequence). V was shortened by 8 bases and J by 0 bases, with 3 bases between the two germline ends. The CDR3 is 11 amino acids. CDR3: CASGSTDTQYF. The CDR3 DNA follows: TGTGCCAGCGGAAGCACAGATACGCAGTATTTT.

This chain uses TRBV28 with TRBJ1-4; D perhaps matches TRBD1 (6 bases). Germline CDR1 and CDR2: MDHEN and SYDVKM. The CDR3 is 14 amino acids. V lost 3 bases, J lost 8 bases, and 13 bases lay in between. In nucleotides, the CDR3 is TGTGCCAGCAGTTTCAGGGGAGTGAACGAAAAACTGTTTTTT. Encoded protein: CASSFRGVNEKLFF.